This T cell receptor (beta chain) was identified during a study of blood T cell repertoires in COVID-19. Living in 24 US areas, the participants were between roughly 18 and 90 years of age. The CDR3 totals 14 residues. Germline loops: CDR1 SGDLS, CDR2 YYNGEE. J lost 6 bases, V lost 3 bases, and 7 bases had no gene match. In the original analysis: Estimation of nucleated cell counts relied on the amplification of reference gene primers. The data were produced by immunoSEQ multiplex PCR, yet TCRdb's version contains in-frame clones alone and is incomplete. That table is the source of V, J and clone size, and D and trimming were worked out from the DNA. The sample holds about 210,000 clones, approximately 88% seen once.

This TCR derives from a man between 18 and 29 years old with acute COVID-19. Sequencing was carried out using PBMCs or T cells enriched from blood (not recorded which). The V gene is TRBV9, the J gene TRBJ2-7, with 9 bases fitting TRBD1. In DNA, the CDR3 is TGTGCCAGCAGCGCCGGGACAGGGTTAGGCGAGCAGTACTTC. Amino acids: CASSAGTGLGEQYF.